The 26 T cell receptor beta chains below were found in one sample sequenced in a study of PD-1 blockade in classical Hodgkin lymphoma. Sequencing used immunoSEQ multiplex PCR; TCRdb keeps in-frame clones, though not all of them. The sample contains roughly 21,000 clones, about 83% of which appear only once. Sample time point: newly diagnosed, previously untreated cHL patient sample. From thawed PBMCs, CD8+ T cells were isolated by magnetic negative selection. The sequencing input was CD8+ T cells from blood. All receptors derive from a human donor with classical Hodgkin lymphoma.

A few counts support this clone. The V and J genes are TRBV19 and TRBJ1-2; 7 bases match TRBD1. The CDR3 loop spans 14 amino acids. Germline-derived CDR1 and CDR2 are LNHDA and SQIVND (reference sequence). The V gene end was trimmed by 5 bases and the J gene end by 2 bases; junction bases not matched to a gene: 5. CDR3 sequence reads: CASSHPDRNYGYTF. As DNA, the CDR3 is TGTGCCAGTAGTCACCCGGACAGGAACTATGGCTACACCTTC.

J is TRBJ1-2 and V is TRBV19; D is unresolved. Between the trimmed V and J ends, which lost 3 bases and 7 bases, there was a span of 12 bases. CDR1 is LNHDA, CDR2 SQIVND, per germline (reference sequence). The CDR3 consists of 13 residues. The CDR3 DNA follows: TGTGCCAGTAGTATCGAGGGATCGAGTGGCTACACCTTC. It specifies CASSIEGSSGYTF. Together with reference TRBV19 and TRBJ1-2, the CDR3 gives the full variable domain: DGGITQSPKYLFRKEGQNVTLSCEQNLNHDAMYWYRQDPGQGLRLIYYSQIVNDFQKGDIAEGYSVSREKKESFPLTVTSAQKNPTAFYLCASSIEGSSGYTFGSGTRLTVV.

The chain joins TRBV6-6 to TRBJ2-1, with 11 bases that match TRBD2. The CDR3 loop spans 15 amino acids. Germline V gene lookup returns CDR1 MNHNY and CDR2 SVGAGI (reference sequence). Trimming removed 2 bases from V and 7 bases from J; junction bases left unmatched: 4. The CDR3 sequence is CASSYGLAGGNEQFF. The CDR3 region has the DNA TGTGCCAGCAGTTACGGGCTAGCGGGAGGAAATGAGCAGTTCTTC.

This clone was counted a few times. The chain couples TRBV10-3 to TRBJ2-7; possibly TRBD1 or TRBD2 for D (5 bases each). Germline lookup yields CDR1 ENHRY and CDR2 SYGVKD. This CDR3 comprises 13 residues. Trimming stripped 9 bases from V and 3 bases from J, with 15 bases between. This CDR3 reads CAMGQGPNYEQYF. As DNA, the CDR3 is TGTGCCATGGGGCAGGGACCGAACTACGAGCAGTACTTC.

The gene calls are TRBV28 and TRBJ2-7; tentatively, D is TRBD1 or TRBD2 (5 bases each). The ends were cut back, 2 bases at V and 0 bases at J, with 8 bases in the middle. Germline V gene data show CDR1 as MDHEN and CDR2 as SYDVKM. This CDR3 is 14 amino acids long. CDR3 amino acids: CASSLRGDSYEQYF. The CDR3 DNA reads TGTGCCAGCAGTTTAAGGGGAGACTCCTACGAGCAGTACTTC.

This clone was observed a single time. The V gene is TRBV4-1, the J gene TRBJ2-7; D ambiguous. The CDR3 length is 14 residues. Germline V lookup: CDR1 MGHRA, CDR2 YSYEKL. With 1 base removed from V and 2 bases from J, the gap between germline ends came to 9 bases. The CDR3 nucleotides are TGCGCCAGCAGCCAAGGAGACGGCACCTACGAGCAGTACTTC. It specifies CASSQGDGTYEQYF.

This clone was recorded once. The CDR3 spells CASSIGGVEYEQYF. The CDR3 region has the DNA TGTGCCAGTAGTATTGGGGGTGTCGAGTACGAGCAGTACTTC. The chain uses TRBV19 and TRBJ2-7; D may be TRBD1 or TRBD2 (5 bases each). This CDR3 comprises 14 residues. Trimming cost V 3 bases and J 4 bases, with 13 bases left between them. The germline gives CDR1 LNHDA, CDR2 SQIVND (reference sequence).

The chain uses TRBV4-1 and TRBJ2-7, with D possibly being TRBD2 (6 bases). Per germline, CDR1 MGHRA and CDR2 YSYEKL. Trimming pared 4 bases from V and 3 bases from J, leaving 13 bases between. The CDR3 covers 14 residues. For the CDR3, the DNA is TGCGCCAGCAGCCTTCAGGTCGGGAGCTACGAGCAGTACTTC. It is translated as CASSLQVGSYEQYF.

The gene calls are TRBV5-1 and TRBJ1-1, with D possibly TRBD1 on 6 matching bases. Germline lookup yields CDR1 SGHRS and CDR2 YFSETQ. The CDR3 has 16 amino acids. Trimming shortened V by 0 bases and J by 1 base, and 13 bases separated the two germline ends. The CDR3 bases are TGCGCCAGCAGCTTGGCAGGGGTGGTAGGGAACACTGAAGCTTTCTTT. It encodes CASSLAGVVGNTEAFF.

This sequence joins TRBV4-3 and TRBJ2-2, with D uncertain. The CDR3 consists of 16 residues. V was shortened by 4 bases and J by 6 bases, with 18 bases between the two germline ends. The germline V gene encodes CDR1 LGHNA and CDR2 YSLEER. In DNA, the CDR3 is TGCGCCAGCAGCCGAGAAAATGGAGATCCCTCCGGGGAGCTGTTTTTT. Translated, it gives CASSRENGDPSGELFF.

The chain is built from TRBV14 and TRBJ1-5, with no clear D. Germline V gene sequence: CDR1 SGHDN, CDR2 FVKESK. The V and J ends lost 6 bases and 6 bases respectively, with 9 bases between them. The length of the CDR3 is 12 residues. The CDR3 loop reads CASSRVGQPQHF. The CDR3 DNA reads TGTGCCAGCAGTCGAGTCGGTCAGCCCCAGCATTTT.

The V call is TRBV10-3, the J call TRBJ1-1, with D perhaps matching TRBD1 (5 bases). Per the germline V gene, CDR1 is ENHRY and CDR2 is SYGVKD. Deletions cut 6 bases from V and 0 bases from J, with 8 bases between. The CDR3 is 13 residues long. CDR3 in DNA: TGTGCCATCAGGGACACCTTGAACACTGAAGCTTTCTTT. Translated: CAIRDTLNTEAFF.

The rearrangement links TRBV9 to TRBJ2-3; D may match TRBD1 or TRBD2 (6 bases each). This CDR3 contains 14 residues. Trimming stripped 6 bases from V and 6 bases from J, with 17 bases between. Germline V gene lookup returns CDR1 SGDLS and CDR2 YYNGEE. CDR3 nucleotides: TGTGCCAGCACCGCTTGGGGGGCTGGGGATACGCAGTATTTT. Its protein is CASTAWGAGDTQYF.

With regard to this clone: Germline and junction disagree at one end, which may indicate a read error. CDR3 in DNA: TGTGCCAGTAGTTTAGACTTACCGTCACCCAAAGGGCCCCAGCATTTT. This gives the protein CASSLDLPSPKGPQHF. This chain uses TRBV19 with TRBJ1-5; D remains ambiguous. CDR3 length: 16 amino acids. Germline V gene lookup returns CDR1 LNHDA and CDR2 SQIVND (reference sequence).

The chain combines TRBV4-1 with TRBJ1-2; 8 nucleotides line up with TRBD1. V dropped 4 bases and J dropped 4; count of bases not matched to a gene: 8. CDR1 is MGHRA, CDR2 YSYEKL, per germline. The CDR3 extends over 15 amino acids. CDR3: CASSPLTGAVYGYTF. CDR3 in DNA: TGCGCCAGCAGCCCTTTGACAGGGGCGGTCTATGGCTACACCTTC.

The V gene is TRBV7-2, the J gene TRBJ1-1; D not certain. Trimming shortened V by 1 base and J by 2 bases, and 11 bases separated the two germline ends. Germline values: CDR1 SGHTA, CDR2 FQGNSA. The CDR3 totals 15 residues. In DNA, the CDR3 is TGTGCCAGCAGCTTAGTGTTCGGAGGAAACACTGAAGCTTTCTTT. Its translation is CASSLVFGGNTEAFF.

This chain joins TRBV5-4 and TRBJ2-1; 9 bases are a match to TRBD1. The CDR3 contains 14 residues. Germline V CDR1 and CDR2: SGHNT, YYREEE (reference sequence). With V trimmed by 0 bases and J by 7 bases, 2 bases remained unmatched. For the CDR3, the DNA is TGTGCCAGCAGCTTGGAACAGGGGGCAAATGAGCAGTTCTTC. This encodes CASSLEQGANEQFF.

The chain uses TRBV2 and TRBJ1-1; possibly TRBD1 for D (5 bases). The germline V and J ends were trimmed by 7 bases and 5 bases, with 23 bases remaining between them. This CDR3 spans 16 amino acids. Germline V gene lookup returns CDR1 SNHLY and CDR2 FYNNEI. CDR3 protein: CASTGPPPRLSTEAFF. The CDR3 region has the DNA TGTGCCAGCACGGGGCCCCCTCCAAGACTCTCGACTGAAGCTTTCTTT.

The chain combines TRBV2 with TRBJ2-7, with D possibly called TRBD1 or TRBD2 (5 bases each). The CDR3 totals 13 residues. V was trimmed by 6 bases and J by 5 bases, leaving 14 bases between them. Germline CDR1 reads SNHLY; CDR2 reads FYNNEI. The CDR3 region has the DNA TGTGCCAGCAGGGGTCGGGGCCCGGACGAGCAGTACTTC. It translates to CASRGRGPDEQYF.

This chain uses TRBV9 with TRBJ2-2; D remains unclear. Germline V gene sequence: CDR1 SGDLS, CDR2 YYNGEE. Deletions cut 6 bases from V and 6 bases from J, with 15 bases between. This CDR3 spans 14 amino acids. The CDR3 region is CASTPQLGPGELFF. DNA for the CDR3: TGTGCCAGCACTCCCCAGCTGGGCCCCGGGGAGCTGTTTTTT. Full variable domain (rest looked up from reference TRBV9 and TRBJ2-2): DSGVTQTPKHLITATGQRVTLRCSPRSGDLSVYWYQQSLDQGLQFLIQYYNGEERAKGNILERFSAQQFPDLHSELNLSSLELGDSALYFCASTPQLGPGELFFGEGSRLTVL.

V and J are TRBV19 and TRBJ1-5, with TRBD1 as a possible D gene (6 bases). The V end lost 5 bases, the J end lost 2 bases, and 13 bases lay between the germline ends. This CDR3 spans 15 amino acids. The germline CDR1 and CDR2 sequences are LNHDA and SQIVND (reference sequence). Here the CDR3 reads CASSWAGVGNQPQHF. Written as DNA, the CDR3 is TGTGCCAGTAGTTGGGCAGGGGTGGGCAATCAGCCCCAGCATTTT.

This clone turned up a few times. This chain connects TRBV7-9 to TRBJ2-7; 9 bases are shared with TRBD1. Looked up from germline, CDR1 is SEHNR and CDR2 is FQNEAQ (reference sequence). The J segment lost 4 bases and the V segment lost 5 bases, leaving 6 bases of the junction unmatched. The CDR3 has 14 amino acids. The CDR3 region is CASSPRDREYEQYF. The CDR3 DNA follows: TGTGCCAGCAGCCCCCGGGACAGGGAATACGAGCAGTACTTC.

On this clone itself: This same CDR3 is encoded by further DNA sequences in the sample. The CDR3: CSVEDPGTGTYEQYF. Here the CDR3 DNA reads TGCAGCGTTGAAGATCCGGGGACGGGGACCTACGAGCAGTACTTC. The rearrangement links TRBV29-1 to TRBJ2-7; either TRBD1 or TRBD2 may supply D (5 bases each). Germline CDR1 is SQVTM and CDR2 is ANQGSEA. With 0 bases removed from V and 2 bases from J, the gap between germline ends came to 14 bases. The CDR3 covers 15 residues.

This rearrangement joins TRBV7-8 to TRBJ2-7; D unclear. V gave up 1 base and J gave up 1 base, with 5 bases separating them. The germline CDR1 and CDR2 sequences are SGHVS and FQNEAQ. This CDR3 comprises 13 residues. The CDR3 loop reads CASSLDRSYEQYF. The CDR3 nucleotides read TGTGCCAGCAGCTTAGACAGATCCTACGAGCAGTACTTC.

Written as DNA, the CDR3 is TGTGCCACCTCCAAAGAGACATCCTATAATTCACCCCTCCACTTT. Residues: CATSKETSYNSPLHF. J is TRBJ1-6 and V is TRBV15, with no clear D. The CDR3 runs to 15 residues. Germline loops: CDR1 LNHNV, CDR2 YYDKDF (reference sequence). V shed 8 bases and J shed 1 base, with 12 bases lying between them.

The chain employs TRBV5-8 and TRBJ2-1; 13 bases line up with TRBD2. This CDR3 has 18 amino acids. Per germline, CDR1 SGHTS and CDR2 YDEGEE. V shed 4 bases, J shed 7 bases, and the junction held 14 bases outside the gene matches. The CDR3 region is CASSKGLAGQALLNEQFF. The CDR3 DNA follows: TGTGCCAGCAGCAAGGGACTAGCGGGACAGGCGTTGCTAAATGAGCAGTTCTTC.